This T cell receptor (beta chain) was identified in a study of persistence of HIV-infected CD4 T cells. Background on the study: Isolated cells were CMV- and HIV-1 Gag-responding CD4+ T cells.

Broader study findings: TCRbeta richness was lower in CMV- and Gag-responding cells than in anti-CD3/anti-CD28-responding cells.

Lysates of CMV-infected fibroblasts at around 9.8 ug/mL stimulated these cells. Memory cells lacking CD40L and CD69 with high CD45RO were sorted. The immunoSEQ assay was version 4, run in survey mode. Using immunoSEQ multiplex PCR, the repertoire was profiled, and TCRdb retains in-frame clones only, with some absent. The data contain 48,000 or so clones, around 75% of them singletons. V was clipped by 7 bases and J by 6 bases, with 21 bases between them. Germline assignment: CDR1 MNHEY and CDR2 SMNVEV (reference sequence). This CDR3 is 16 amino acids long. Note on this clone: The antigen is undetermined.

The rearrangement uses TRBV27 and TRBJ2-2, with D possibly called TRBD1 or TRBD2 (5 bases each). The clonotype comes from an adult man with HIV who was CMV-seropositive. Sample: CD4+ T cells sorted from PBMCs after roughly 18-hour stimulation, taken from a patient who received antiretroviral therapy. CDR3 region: CASTTRGYGTAGELFF. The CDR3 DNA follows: TGTGCCAGCACCACCCGGGGCTATGGGACCGCCGGGGAGCTGTTTTTT.